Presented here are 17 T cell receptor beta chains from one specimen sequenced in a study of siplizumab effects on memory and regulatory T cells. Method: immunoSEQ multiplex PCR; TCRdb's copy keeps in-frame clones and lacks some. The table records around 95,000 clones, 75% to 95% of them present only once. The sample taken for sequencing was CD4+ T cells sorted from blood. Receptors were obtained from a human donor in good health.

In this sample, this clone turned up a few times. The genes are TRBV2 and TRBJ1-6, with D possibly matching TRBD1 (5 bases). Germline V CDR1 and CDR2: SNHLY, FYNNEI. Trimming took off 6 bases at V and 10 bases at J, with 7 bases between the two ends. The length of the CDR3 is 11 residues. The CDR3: CASRRQSPLHF. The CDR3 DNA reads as TGTGCCAGCAGAAGACAGTCACCCCTCCACTTT.

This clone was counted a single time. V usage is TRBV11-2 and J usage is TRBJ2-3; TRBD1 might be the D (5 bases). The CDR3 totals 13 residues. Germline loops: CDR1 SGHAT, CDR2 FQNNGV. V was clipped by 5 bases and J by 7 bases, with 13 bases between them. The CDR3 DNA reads TGTGCCAGCAGCGGGTGGGGCGATAATACGCAGTATTTT. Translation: CASSGWGDNTQYF.

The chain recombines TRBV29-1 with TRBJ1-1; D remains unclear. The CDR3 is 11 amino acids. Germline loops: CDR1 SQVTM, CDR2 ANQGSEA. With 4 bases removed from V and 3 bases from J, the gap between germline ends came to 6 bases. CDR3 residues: CSVVSDTEAFF. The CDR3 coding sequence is TGCAGCGTTGTTTCGGACACTGAAGCTTTCTTT.

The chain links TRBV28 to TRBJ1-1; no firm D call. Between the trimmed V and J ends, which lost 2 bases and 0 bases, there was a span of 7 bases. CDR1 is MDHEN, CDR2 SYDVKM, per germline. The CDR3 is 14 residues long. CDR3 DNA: TGTGCCAGCAGTTTAGGTCGCCTGAACACTGAAGCTTTCTTT. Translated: CASSLGRLNTEAFF.

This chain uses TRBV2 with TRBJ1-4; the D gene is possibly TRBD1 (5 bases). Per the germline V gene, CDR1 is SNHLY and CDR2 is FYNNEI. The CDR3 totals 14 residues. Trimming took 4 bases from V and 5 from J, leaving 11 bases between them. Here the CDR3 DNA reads TGTGCCAGCAGTGCTGGACGGGGGAATGAAAAACTGTTTTTT. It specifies CASSAGRGNEKLFF.

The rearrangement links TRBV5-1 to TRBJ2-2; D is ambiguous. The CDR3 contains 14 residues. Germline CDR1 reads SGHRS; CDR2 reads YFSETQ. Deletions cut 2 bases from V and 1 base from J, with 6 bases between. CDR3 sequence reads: CASSFSQNTGELFF. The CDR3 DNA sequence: TGCGCCAGCAGCTTCTCCCAGAACACCGGGGAGCTGTTTTTT.

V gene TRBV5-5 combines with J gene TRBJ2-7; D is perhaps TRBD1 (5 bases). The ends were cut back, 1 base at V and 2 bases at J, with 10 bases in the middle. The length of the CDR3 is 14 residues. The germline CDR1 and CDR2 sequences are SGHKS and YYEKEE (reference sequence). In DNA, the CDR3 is TGTGCCAGCAGCTTGTACAGGTCCACCTACGAGCAGTACTTC. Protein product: CASSLYRSTYEQYF. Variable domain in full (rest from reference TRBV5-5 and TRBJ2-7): DAGVTQSPTHLIKTRGQQVTLRCSPISGHKSVSWYQQVLGQGPQFIFQYYEKEERGRGNFPDRFSARQFPNYSSELNVNALLLGDSALYLCASSLYRSTYEQYFGPGTRLTVT.

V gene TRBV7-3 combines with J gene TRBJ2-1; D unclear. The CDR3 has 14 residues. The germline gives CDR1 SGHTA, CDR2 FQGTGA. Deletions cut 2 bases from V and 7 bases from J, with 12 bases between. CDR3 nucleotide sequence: TGTGCCAGCAGCTTAGGTGGCCGCTGGAATGAGCAGTTCTTC. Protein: CASSLGGRWNEQFF.

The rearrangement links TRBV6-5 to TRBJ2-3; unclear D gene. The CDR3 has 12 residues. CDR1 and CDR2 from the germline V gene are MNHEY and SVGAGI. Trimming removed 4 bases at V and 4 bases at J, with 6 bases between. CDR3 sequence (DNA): TGTGCCAGCAGTTCCAAGGCAGATACGCAGTATTTT. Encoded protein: CASSSKADTQYF.

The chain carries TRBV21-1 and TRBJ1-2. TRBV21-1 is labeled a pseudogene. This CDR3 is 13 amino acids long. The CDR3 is CASSSLSDYGYTF. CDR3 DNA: TGTGCCAGCAGCAGTTTAAGTGACTATGGCTACACCTTC.

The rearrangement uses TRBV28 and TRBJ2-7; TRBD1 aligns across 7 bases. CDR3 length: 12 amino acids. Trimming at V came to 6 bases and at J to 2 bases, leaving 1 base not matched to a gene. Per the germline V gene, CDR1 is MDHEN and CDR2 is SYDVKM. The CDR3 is CASRGQPYEQYF. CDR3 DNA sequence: TGTGCCAGCAGGGGACAGCCCTACGAGCAGTACTTC.

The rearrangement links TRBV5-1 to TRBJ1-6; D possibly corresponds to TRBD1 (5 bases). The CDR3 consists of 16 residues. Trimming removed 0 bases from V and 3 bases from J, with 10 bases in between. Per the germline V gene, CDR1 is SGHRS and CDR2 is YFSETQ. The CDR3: CASSLGRDGYNSPLHF. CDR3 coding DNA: TGCGCCAGCAGCTTGGGTCGGGACGGCTATAATTCACCCCTCCACTTT.

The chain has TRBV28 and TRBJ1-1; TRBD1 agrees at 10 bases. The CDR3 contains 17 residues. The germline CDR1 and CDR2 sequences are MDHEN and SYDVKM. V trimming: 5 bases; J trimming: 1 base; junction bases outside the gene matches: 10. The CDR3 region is CASSGLEDRGRNTEAFF. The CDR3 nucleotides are TGTGCCAGCAGTGGGTTGGAAGACAGGGGGCGGAACACTGAAGCTTTCTTT.

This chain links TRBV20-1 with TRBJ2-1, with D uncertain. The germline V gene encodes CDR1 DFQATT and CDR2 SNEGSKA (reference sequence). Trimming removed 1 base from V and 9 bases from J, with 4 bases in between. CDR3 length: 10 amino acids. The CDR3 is CSARGIEQFF. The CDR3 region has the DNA TGCAGTGCTAGAGGCATTGAGCAGTTCTTC.

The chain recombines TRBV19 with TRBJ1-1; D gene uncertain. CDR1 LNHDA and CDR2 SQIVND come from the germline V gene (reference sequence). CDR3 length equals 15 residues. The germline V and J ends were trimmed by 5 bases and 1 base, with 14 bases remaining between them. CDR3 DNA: TGTGCCAGTAGTCCAGAGGGTGGCAGGAACACTGAAGCTTTCTTT. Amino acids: CASSPEGGRNTEAFF.

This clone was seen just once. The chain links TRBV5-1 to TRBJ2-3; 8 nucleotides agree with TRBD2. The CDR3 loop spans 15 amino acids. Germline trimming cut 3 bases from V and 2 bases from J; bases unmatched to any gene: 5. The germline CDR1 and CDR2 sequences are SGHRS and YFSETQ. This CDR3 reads CASSSAGEYTDTQYF. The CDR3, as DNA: TGCGCCAGCAGCTCAGCGGGGGAGTACACAGATACGCAGTATTTT.

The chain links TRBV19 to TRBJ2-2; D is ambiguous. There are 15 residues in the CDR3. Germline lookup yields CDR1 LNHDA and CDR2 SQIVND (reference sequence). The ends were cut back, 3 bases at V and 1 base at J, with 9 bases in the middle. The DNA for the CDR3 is TGTGCCAGTAGTATCCCCCGACGGAACACCGGGGAGCTGTTTTTT. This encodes CASSIPRRNTGELFF.